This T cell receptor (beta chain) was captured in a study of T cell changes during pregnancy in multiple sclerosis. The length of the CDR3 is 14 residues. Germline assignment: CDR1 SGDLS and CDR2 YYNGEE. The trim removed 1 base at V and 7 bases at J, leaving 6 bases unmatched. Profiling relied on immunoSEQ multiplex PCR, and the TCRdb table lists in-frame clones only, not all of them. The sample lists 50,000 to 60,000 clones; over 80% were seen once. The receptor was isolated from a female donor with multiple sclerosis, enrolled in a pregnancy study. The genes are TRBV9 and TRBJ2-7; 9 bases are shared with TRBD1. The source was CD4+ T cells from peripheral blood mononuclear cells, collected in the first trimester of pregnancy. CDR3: CASSVSDRGGEQYF. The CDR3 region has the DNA TGTGCCAGCAGCGTATCGGACAGGGGAGGTGAGCAGTACTTC.